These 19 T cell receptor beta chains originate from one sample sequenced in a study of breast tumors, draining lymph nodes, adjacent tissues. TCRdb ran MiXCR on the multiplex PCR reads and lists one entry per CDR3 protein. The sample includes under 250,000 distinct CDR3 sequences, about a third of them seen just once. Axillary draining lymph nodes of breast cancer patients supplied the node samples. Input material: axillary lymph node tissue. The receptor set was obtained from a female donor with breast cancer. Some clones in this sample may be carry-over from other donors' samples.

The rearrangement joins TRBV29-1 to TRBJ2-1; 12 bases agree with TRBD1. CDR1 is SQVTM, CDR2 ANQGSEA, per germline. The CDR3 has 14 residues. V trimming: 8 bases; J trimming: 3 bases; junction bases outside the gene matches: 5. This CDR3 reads CSWGQGAIYNEQFF. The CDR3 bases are TGCAGCTGGGGACAGGGGGCGATCTACAATGAGCAGTTCTTC.

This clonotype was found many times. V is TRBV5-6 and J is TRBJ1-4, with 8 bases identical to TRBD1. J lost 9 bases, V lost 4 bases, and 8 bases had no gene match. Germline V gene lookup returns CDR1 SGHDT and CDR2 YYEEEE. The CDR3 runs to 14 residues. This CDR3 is CASSLGQGGKKLFF. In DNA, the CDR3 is TGTGCCAGCAGCCTTGGACAGGGTGGAAAAAAACTGTTTTTT.

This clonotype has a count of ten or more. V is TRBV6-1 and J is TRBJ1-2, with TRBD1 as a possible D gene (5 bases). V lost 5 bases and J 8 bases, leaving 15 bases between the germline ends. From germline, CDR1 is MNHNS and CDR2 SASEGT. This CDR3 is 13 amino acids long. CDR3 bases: TGTGCCAGCAGTCTTGACCCCCGGGGGGGCTACACCTTC. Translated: CASSLDPRGGYTF.

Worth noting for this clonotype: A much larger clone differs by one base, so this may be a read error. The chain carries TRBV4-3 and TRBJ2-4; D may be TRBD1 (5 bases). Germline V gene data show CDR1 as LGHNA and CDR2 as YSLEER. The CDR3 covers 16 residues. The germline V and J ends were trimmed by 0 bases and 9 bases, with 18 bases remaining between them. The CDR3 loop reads CASSQDRPTGWAIQYF. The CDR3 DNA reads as TGCGCCAGCAGCCAAGATAGACCCACAGGATGGGCCATTCAGTACTTC.

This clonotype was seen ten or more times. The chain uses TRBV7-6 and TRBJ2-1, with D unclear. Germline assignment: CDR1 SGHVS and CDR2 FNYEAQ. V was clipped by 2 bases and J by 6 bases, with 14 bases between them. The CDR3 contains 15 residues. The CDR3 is CASSLRPSESNEQFF. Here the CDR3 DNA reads TGTGCCAGCAGCTTAAGGCCCAGCGAGAGCAATGAGCAGTTCTTC.

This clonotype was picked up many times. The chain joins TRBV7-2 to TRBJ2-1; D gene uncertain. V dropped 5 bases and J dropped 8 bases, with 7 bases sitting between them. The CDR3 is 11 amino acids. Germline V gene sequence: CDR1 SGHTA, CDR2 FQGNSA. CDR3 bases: TGTGCCAGCAGCGCCCATGATGAGCAGTTCTTC. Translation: CASSAHDEQFF.

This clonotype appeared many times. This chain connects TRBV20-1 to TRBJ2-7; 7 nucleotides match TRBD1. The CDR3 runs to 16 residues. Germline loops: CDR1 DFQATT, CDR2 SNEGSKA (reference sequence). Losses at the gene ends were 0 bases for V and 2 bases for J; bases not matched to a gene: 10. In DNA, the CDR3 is TGCAGTGCTAGAGAGTTAGGGGACAGCGTGCCCTACGAGCAGTACTTC. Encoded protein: CSARELGDSVPYEQYF.

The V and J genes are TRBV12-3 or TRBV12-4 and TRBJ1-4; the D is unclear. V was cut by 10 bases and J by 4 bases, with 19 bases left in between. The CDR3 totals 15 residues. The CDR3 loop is CATPWTAGFNEKLFF. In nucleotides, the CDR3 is TGTGCCACCCCCTGGACGGCCGGGTTTAATGAAAAACTGTTTTTT.

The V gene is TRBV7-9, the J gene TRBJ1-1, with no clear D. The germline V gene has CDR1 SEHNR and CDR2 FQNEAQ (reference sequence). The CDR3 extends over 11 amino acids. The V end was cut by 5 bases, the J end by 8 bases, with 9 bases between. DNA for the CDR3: TGTGCCAGCAGCGAAGTTGGCGAAGCTTTCTTT. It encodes CASSEVGEAFF.

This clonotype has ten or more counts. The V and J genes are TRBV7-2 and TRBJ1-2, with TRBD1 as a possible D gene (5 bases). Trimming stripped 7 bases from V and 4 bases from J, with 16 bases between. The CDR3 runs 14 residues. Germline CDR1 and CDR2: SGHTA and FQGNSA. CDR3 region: CASTLTPGRYGYTF. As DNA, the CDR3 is TGTGCCAGCACCCTTACCCCAGGGCGCTATGGCTACACCTTC.

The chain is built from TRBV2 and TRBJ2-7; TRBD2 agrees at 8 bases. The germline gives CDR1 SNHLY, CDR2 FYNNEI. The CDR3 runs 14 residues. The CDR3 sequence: CASDATSVSYEQYF. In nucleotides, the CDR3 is TGTGCTAGTGATGCGACTAGCGTCTCCTACGAGCAGTACTTC. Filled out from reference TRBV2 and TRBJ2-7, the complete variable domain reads EPEVTQTPSHQVTQMGQEVILRCVPISNHLYFYWYRQILGQKVEFLVSFYNNEISEKSEIFDDQFSVERPDGSNFTLKIRSTKLEDSAMYFCASDATSVSYEQYFGPGTRLTVT.

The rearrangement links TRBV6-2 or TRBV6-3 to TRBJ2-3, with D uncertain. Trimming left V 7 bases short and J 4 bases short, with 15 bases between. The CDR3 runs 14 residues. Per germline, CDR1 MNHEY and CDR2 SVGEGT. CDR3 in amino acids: CASMQQSLSDTQYF. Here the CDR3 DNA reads TGTGCCAGCATGCAGCAGAGCTTATCAGATACGCAGTATTTT.

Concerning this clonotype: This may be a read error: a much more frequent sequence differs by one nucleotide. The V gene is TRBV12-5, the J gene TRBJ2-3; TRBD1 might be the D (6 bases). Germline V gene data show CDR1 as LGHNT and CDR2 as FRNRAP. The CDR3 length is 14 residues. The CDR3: CASGLGAETGTQYF. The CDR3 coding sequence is TGTGCTAGTGGTTTGGGAGCGGAGACAGGTACGCAGTATTTT.

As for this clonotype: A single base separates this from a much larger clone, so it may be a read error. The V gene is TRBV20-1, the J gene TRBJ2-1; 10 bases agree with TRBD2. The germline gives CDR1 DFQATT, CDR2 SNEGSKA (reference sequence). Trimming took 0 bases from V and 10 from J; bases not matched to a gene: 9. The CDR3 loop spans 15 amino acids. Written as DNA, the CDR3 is TGCAGTGCTAGAGATTCGCTAGCGGGAGCACGGGAGCAGTTCTTC. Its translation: CSARDSLAGAREQFF.

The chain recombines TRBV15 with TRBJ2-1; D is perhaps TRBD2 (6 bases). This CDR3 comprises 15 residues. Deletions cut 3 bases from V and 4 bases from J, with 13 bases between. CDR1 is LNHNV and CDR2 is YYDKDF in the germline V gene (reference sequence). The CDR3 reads CATSSASGSYNEQFF. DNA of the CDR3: TGTGCCACCAGCAGTGCCAGCGGGTCTTACAATGAGCAGTTCTTC.

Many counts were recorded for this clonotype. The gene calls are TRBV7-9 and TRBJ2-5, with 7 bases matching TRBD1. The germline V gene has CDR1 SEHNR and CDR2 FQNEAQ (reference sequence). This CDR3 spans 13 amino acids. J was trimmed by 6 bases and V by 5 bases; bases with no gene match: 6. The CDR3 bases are TGTGCCAGCAGCGCCGGGACAGTAAAGACCCAGTACTTC. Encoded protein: CASSAGTVKTQYF.

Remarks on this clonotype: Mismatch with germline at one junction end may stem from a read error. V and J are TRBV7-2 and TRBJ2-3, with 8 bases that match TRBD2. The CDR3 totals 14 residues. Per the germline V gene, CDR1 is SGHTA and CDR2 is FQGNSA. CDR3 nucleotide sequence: TGCGCCAGCAGCTTGGGACTAGGCGGAGGTACGCAGTATTTT. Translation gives CASSLGLGGGTQYF.

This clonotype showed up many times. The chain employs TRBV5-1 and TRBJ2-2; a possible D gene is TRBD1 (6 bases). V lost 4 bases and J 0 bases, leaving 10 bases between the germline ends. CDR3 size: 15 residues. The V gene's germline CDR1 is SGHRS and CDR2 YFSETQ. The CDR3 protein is CASSRDKTNTGELFF. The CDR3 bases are TGCGCCAGCAGCCGGGACAAAACGAACACCGGGGAGCTGTTTTTT.

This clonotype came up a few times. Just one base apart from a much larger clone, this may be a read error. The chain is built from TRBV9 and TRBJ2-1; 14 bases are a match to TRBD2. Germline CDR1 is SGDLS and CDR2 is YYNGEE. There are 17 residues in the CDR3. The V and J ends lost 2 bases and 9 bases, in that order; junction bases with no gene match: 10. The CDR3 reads CASSVGTSGRLETEQFF. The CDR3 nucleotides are TGTGCCAGCAGCGTTGGGACTAGCGGGAGATTAGAAACTGAGCAGTTCTTC.